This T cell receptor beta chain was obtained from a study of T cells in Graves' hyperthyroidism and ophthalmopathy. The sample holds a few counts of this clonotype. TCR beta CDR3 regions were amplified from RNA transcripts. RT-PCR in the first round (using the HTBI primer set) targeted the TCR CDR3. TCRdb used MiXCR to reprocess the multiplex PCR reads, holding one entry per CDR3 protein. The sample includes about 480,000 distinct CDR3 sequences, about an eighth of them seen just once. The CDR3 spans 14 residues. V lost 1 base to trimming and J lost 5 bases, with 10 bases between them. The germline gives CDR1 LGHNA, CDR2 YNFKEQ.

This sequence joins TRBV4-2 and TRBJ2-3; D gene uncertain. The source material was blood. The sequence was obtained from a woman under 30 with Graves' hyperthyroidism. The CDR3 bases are TGTGCCAGCAGCCAAGGAAGGGATCGAGATACGCAGTATTTT. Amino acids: CASSQGRDRDTQYF.